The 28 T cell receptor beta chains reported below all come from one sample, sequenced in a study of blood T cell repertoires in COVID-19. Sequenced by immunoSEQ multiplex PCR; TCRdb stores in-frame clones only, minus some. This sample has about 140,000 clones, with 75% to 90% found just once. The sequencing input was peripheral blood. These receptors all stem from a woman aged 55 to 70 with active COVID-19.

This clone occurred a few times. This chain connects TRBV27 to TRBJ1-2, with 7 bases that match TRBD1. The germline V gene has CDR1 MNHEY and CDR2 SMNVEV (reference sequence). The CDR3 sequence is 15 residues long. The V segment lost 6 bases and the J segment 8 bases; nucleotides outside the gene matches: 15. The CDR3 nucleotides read TGTGCCAGCAGGCAGCAGGGGGGCCCCGAAGGGGGCTACACCTTC. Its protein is CASRQQGGPEGGYTF.

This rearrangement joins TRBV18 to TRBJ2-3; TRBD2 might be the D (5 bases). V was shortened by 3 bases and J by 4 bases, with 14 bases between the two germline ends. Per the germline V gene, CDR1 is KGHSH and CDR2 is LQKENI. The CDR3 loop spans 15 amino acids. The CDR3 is CASSPMVGEADTQYF. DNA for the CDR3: TGTGCCAGCTCACCTATGGTGGGAGAAGCAGATACGCAGTATTTT.

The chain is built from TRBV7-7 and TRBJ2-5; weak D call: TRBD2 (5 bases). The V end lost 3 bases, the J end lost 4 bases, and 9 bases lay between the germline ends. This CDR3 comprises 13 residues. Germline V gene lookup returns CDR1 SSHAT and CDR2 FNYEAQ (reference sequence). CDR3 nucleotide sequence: TGTGCCAGCAGCTTCGGGGTGAGAGAGACCCAGTACTTC. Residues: CASSFGVRETQYF.

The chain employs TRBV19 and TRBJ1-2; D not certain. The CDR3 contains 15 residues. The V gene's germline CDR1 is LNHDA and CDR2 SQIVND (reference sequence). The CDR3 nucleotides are TGTGCTGCAGTATCCCATGCCCAAGGAGGGCCGGGCTACACCTTC. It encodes CAAVSHAQGGPGYTF.

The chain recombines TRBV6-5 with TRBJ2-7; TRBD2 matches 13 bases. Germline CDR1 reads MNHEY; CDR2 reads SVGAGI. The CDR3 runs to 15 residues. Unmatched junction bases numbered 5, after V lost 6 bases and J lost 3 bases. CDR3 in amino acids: CASRQGLAGLYEQYF. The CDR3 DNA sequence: TGTGCCAGCAGACAGGGACTAGCGGGACTCTACGAGCAGTACTTC.

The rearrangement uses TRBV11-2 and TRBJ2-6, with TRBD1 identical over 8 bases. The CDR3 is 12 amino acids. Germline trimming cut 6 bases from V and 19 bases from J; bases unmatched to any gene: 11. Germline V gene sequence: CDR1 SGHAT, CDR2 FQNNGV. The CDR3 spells CASRKLTGDLTF. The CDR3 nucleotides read TGTGCCAGCAGAAAATTGACAGGGGATCTTACTTTC.

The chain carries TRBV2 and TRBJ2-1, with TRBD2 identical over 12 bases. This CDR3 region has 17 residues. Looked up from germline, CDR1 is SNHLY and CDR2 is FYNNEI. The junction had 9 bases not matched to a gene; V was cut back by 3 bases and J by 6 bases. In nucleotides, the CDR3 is TGTGCCAGCAGTGACCACGCTCTAGCGGGGGGGGGCAATGAGCAGTTCTTC. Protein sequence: CASSDHALAGGGNEQFF. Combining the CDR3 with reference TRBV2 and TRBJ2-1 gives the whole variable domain EPEVTQTPSHQVTQMGQEVILRCVPISNHLYFYWYRQILGQKVEFLVSFYNNEISEKSEIFDDQFSVERPDGSNFTLKIRSTKLEDSAMYFCASSDHALAGGGNEQFFGPGTRLTVL.

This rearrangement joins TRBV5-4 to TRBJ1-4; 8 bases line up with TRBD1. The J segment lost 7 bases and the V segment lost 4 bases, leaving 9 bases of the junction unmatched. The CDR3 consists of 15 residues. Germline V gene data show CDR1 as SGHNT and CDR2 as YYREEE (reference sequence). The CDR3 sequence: CASSTAQGGGEKLFF. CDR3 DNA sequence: TGTGCCAGCAGCACAGCACAGGGGGGTGGTGAAAAACTGTTTTTT.

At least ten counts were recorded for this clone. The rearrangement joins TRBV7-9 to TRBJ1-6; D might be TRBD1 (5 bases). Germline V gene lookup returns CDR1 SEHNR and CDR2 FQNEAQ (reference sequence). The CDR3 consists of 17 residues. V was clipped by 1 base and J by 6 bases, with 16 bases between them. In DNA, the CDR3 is TGTGCCAGCAGCTTAGGTGCAGGGCTCTACCTTAATTCACCCCTCCACTTT. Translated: CASSLGAGLYLNSPLHF.

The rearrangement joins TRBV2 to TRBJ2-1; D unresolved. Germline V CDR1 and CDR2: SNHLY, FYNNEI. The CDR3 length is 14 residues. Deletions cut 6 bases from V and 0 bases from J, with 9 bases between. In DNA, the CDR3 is TGTGCCAGCAGCCGGTTGAGCTCCTACAATGAGCAGTTCTTC. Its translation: CASSRLSSYNEQFF. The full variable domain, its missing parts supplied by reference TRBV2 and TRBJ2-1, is EPEVTQTPSHQVTQMGQEVILRCVPISNHLYFYWYRQILGQKVEFLVSFYNNEISEKSEIFDDQFSVERPDGSNFTLKIRSTKLEDSAMYFCASSRLSSYNEQFFGPGTRLTVL.

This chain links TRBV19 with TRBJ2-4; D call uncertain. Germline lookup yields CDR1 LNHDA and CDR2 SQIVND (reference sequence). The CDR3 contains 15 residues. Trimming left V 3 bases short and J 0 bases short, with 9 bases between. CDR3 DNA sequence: TGTGCCAGTAGTATCGCCTACCTAGCCAAAAACATTCAGTACTTC. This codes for CASSIAYLAKNIQYF.

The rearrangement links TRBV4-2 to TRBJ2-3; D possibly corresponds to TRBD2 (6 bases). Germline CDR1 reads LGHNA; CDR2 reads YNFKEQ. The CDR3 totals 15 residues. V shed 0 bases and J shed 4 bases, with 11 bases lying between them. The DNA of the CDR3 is TGTGCCAGCAGCCAAGACGTACTAGCAGCAGATACGCAGTATTTT. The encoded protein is CASSQDVLAADTQYF.

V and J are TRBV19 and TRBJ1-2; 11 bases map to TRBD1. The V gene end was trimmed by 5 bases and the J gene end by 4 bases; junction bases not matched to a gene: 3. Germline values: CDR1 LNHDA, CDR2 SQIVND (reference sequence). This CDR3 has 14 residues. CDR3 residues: CASSVGQGVYGYTF. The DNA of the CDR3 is TGTGCCAGTAGTGTGGGACAGGGGGTCTATGGCTACACCTTC. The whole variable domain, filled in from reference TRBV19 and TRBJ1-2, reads DGGITQSPKYLFRKEGQNVTLSCEQNLNHDAMYWYRQDPGQGLRLIYYSQIVNDFQKGDIAEGYSVSREKKESFPLTVTSAQKNPTAFYLCASSVGQGVYGYTFGSGTRLTVV.

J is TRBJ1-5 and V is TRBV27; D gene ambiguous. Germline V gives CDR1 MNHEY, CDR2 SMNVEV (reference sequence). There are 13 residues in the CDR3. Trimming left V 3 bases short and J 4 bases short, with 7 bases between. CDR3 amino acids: CASSFAGNQPQHF. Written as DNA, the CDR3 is TGTGCCAGCAGTTTCGCGGGAAATCAGCCCCAGCATTTT.

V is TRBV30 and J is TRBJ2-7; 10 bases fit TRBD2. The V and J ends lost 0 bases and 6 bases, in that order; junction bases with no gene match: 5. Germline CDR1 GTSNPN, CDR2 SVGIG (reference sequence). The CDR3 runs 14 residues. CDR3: CAWSVGGLAIEQYF. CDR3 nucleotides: TGTGCCTGGAGTGTAGGGGGACTAGCGATCGAGCAGTACTTC.

CDR3 sequence reads: CATSTQGGYTEAFF. CDR3 bases: TGTGCCACCAGCACACAGGGCGGGTACACTGAAGCTTTCTTT. This chain connects TRBV15 to TRBJ1-1, with D perhaps matching TRBD1 (6 bases). Trimming removed 4 bases at V and 3 bases at J, with 12 bases between. This CDR3 is built from 14 residues. The germline gives CDR1 LNHNV, CDR2 YYDKDF (reference sequence).

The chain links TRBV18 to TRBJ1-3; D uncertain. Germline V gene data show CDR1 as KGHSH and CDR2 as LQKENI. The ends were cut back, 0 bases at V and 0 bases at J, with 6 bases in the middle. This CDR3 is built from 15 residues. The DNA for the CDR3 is TGTGCCAGCTCACCACCGGCCCTCTCTGGAAACACCATATATTTT. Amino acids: CASSPPALSGNTIYF.

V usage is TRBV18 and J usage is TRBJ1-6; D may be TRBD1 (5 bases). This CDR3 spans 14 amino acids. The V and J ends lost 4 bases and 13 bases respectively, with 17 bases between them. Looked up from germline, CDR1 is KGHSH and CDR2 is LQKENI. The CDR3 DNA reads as TGTGCCAGCTCACAAGGGGCGCAGGGTTTTCCCCTCCACTTT. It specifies CASSQGAQGFPLHF.

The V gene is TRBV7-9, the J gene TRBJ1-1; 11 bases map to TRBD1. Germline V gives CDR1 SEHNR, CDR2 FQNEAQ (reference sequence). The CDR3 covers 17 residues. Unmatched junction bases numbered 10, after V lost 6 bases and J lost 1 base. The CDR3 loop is CASRDIGTGGWNTEAFF. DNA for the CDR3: TGTGCCAGCAGGGATATTGGGACAGGGGGATGGAACACTGAAGCTTTCTTT.

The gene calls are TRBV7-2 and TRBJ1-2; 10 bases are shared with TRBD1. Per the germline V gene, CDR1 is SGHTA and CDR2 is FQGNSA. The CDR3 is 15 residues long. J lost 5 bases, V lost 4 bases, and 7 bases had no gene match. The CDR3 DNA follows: TGTGCCAGCAGCTCAGACAGGGGGCTTGGGTATGGCTACACCTTC. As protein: CASSSDRGLGYGYTF.

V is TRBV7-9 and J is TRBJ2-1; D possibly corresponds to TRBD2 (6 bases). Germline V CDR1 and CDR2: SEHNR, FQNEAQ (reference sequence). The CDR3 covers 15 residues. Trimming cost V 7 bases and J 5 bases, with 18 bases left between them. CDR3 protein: CASTRSERADNEQFF. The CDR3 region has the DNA TGTGCCAGCACCCGATCGGAGCGGGCAGACAATGAGCAGTTCTTC.

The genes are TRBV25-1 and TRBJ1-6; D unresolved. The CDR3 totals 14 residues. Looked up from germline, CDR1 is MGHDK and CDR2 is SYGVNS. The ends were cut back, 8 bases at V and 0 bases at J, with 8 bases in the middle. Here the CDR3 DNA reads TGTGCCAGCCACCACAGCTCCTATAATTCACCCCTCCACTTT. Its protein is CASHHSSYNSPLHF.

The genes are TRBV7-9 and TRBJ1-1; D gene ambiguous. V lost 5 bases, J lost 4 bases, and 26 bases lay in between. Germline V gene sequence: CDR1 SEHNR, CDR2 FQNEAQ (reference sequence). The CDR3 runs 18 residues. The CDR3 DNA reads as TGTGCCAGCAGCCTCACTCCACTCATAGACCCGCCAGGCACTGAAGCTTTCTTT. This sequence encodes CASSLTPLIDPPGTEAFF. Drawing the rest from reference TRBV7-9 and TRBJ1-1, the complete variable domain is DTGVSQNPRHKITKRGQNVTFRCDPISEHNRLYWYRQTLGQGPEFLTYFQNEAQLEKSRLLSDRFSAERPKGSFSTLEIQRTEQGDSAMYLCASSLTPLIDPPGTEAFFGQGTRLTVV.

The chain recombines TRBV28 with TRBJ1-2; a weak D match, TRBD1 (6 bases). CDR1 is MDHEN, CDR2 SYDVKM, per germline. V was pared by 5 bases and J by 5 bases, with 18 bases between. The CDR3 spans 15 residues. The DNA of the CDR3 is TGTGCCAGCAGTCGCGAGCGGGGGGCGCGGTATGGCTACACCTTC. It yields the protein CASSRERGARYGYTF.

This CDR3 is CASRPTWGSEAFF. CDR3 nucleotide sequence: TGTGCCAGTAGGCCCACCTGGGGCAGTGAAGCTTTCTTT. The chain carries TRBV19 and TRBJ1-1; a weak D match, TRBD1 (5 bases). Germline values: CDR1 LNHDA, CDR2 SQIVND (reference sequence). The length of the CDR3 is 13 residues. V was shortened by 6 bases and J by 7 bases, with 15 bases between the two germline ends.

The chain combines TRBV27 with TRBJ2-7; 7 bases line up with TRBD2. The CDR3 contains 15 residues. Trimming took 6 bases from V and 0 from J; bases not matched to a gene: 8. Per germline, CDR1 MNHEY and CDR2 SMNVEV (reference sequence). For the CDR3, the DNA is TGTGCCAGCAGCCGGGAGGCGGGCCCCTCCTACGAGCAGTACTTC. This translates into CASSREAGPSYEQYF.

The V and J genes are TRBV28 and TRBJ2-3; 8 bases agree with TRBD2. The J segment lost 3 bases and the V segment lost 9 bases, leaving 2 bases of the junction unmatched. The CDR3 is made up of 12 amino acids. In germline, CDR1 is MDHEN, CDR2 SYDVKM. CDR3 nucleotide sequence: TGTGCCAGTGGGACTAGTACAGATACGCAGTATTTT. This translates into CASGTSTDTQYF.

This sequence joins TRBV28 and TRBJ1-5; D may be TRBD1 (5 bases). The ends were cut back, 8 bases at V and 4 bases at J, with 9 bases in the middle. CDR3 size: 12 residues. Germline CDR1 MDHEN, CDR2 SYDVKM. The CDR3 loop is CASHGGNQPQHF. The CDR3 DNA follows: TGTGCCAGCCACGGGGGTAATCAGCCCCAGCATTTT.